The 20 T cell receptor beta chains listed next were all sequenced from one sample in a study of technical replicates of blood from a few donors. Assay: immunoSEQ multiplex PCR; the TCRdb copy retains only in-frame clones and omits some. The sample includes approximately 70,000 clones, 91% of them seen just once. The sample taken for sequencing was T cells isolated from PBMCs. The receptors here all came from a human donor in good health. Some clones in this sample may be carry-over from other donors' samples.

The gene calls are TRBV27 and TRBJ2-3; maybe TRBD2 (7 bases). The CDR3 runs to 15 residues. The V gene lost 7 bases and the J gene lost 2 bases, with 16 bases spanning the gap. From germline, CDR1 is MNHEY and CDR2 SMNVEV (reference sequence). CDR3 loop: CASTRAGHNTDTQYF. CDR3 sequence (DNA): TGTGCCAGCACTAGAGCGGGACATAACACAGATACGCAGTATTTT.

The chain couples TRBV28 to TRBJ2-7, with D possibly being TRBD1 (6 bases). The CDR3 spans 12 residues. Between the trimmed V and J ends, which lost 8 bases and 5 bases, there was a span of 13 bases. Germline V gives CDR1 MDHEN, CDR2 SYDVKM. The CDR3 DNA reads TGTGCCAGCGGTCTACAGGGAGACGAGCAGTACTTC. This gives the protein CASGLQGDEQYF.

Turning to this clone: One end of the junction does not line up with germline, which may come from a read error. The rearrangement joins TRBV27 to TRBJ1-1; no clear D. This CDR3 is 14 amino acids long. Germline CDR1 and CDR2: MNHEY and SMNVEV (reference sequence). The CDR3 region is CANSPNEVVPEAFF. Written as DNA, the CDR3 is TGTGCCAACAGTCCCAATGAGGTGGTACCTGAAGCTTTCTTT.

The rearrangement uses TRBV19 and TRBJ2-1, with D unclear. Germline values: CDR1 LNHDA, CDR2 SQIVND (reference sequence). CDR3 length: 16 residues. The V gene lost 0 bases and the J gene lost 0 bases, with 9 bases spanning the gap. The CDR3 nucleotides read TGTGCCAGTAGTATAGATCGGCGGAGCTCCTACAATGAGCAGTTCTTC. This codes for CASSIDRRSSYNEQFF.

The chain recombines TRBV27 with TRBJ1-5; the match to TRBD1 covers 7 bases. CDR3 length equals 15 residues. CDR1 and CDR2 from the germline V gene are MNHEY and SMNVEV (reference sequence). V shed 5 bases and J 4 bases; nucleotides not matched to a gene: 8. CDR3 residues: CASSPDIQGNQPQHF. DNA for the CDR3: TGTGCCAGCAGTCCTGACATACAGGGGAATCAGCCCCAGCATTTT.

The chain combines TRBV11-2 with TRBJ2-7, with 10 bases lining up with TRBD1. Germline loops: CDR1 SGHAT, CDR2 FQNNGV. The CDR3 length is 15 residues. V shed 1 base, J shed 2 bases, and the junction held 2 bases outside the gene matches. CDR3 sequence (DNA): TGTGCCAGCAGCTTAGGGGACAGGGGACCCTACGAGCAGTACTTC. Its translation: CASSLGDRGPYEQYF.

This clone appeared once. The chain joins TRBV11-3 to TRBJ2-5, with 9 bases lining up with TRBD1. The end of the DNA is better explained by TRBJ2-7, so the J call may be wrong. From germline, CDR1 is SGHNT and CDR2 YENEEA. The CDR3 runs to 14 residues. DNA for the CDR3: TGTGCCAGCAGCGAAGGGACAGGGTCCGGCGAGCAGTACTTC. Residues: CASSEGTGSGEQYF.

The chain is built from TRBV14 and TRBJ2-5, with 7 bases that match TRBD1. Trimming cost V 1 base and J 5 bases; bases outside gene matches: 13. CDR1 and CDR2 (germline): SGHDN, FVKESK. This CDR3 is 17 amino acids long. CDR3 sequence reads: CASSQALGRGLVETQYF. CDR3 nucleotide sequence: TGTGCCAGCAGCCAAGCGCTGGGCAGGGGGTTAGTGGAGACCCAGTACTTC.

The CDR3 protein is CATRTDMNTEAFF. CDR3 bases: TGTGCCACCCGGACAGACATGAACACTGAAGCTTTCTTT. The chain links TRBV6-1 to TRBJ1-1; weak D call: TRBD1 (6 bases). The germline V gene encodes CDR1 MNHNS and CDR2 SASEGT. The CDR3 has 13 amino acids. Trimming pared 10 bases from V and 0 bases from J, leaving 12 bases between.

The chain couples TRBV6-1 to TRBJ2-7, with D hard to call. The V gene's germline CDR1 is MNHNS and CDR2 SASEGT. V dropped 4 bases and J dropped 3 bases, with 7 bases sitting between them. This CDR3 has 12 amino acids. The CDR3 region has the DNA TGTGCCAGCAGTGGACTGGGCTACGAGCAGTACTTC. This codes for CASSGLGYEQYF.

This chain joins TRBV6-1 and TRBJ2-5; 7 nucleotides align to TRBD1. The CDR3 loop spans 14 amino acids. Germline V gene lookup returns CDR1 MNHNS and CDR2 SASEGT. V lost 4 bases to trimming and J lost 5 bases; unmatched junction nucleotides: 7. CDR3 residues: CASSVTGAWETQYF. In nucleotides, the CDR3 is TGTGCCAGCAGTGTCACAGGGGCTTGGGAGACCCAGTACTTC.

This chain uses TRBV30 with TRBJ1-1, with 8 bases matching TRBD1. From germline, CDR1 is GTSNPN and CDR2 SVGIG (reference sequence). V trimming: 5 bases; J trimming: 1 base; junction bases outside the gene matches: 3. This CDR3 has 13 amino acids. CDR3 in DNA: TGTGCCTGGGACAGGGGAAAGAACACTGAAGCTTTCTTT. Its protein is CAWDRGKNTEAFF.

The chain has TRBV5-1 and TRBJ1-1, with D hard to call. Trimming removed 3 bases at V and 7 bases at J, with 13 bases between. There are 13 residues in the CDR3. The germline V gene encodes CDR1 SGHRS and CDR2 YFSETQ. DNA for the CDR3: TGCGCCAGCAGCTCAGTGGTTCACAATGAAGCTTTCTTT. Its protein is CASSSVVHNEAFF.

The rearrangement links TRBV15 to TRBJ1-5; D gene uncertain. This CDR3 region has 15 residues. Germline CDR1 and CDR2: LNHNV and YYDKDF (reference sequence). The germline V and J ends were trimmed by 6 bases and 1 base, with 13 bases remaining between them. CDR3 sequence: CATRERRYSNQPQHF. CDR3 nucleotides: TGTGCCACCAGGGAGAGGAGGTACAGCAATCAGCCCCAGCATTTT.

This clone was picked up one time. The junction does not match germline at one end; this may be a read error. The chain combines TRBV6-5 with TRBJ2-7, with D unclear. The CDR3 runs 11 residues. The V gene's germline CDR1 is MNHEY and CDR2 SVGAGI. The CDR3 DNA reads TGTGCCAGCAGTTCTCCTTACGAGCGGTACTTC. Protein product: CASSSPYERYF.

The V and J genes are TRBV28 and TRBJ2-1; 12 nucleotides line up with TRBD2. The CDR3 is 15 amino acids. V lost 2 bases and J lost 5; bases outside the gene matches: 1. Germline CDR1 reads MDHEN; CDR2 reads SYDVKM. CDR3 loop: CASSLGTSGHNEQFF. As DNA, the CDR3 is TGTGCCAGCAGTTTAGGGACTAGCGGGCACAATGAGCAGTTCTTC.

The chain carries TRBV6-5 and TRBJ1-1, with no clear D. Germline V CDR1 and CDR2: MNHEY, SVGAGI. Trimming cost V 0 bases and J 4 bases, with 12 bases left between them. The CDR3 is 15 amino acids. CDR3 protein: CASSYSEGGGTEAFF. Written as DNA, the CDR3 is TGTGCCAGCAGTTACTCGGAGGGAGGAGGCACTGAAGCTTTCTTT.

The genes are TRBV30 and TRBJ1-1; D gene unclear. The CDR3 has 15 amino acids. CDR1 and CDR2 from the germline V gene are GTSNPN and SVGIG (reference sequence). Trimming cost V 2 bases and J 5 bases, with 18 bases left between them. The CDR3 reads CAWSRENLGRTEAFF. DNA for the CDR3: TGTGCCTGGAGTAGGGAGAACTTGGGTCGAACTGAAGCTTTCTTT.

V and J are TRBV29-1 and TRBJ2-1, with TRBD2 matching 8 bases. From germline, CDR1 is SQVTM and CDR2 ANQGSEA. The trim removed 0 bases at V and 5 bases at J, leaving 9 bases unmatched. The CDR3 length is 16 residues. CDR3 sequence: CSVEDVWTSLHNEQFF. As DNA, the CDR3 is TGCAGCGTTGAAGATGTTTGGACTAGCCTGCACAATGAGCAGTTCTTC.

This chain connects TRBV7-2 to TRBJ1-1; the D is unclear. Germline CDR1 and CDR2: SGHTA and FQGNSA. The CDR3 loop spans 12 amino acids. Trimming left V 3 bases short and J 1 base short, with 3 bases between. CDR3 in amino acids: CASSFRNTEAFF. CDR3 DNA: TGTGCCAGCAGCTTCAGGAACACTGAAGCTTTCTTT. The complete variable domain, with remaining parts taken from reference TRBV7-2 and TRBJ1-1, reads GAGVSQSPSNKVTEKGKDVELRCDPISGHTALYWYRQSLGQGLEFLIYFQGNSAPDKSGLPSDRFSAERTGGSVSTLTIQRTQQEDSAVYLCASSFRNTEAFFGQGTRLTVV.